A single sample gave rise to the 6 T cell receptor beta chains below, sequenced in a study of OX40 agonist ivuxolimab in advanced cancers. The library was produced with the immunoSEQ multiplex PCR assay. Entries here come from immuneACCESS through TCRdb and include only in-frame sequences with V and J called. Some clones fail to appear in such tables; in the studies checked, an unresolved V gene covers under half of the shortfall, and the cause of the remainder is unknown. For this sample there are about 86,000 clones; more than 80% appear just once. The ten largest clones take up 8% to 9.5% of the sample. The specimen comprised CD4+ or CD8+ T cells sorted from blood, sampled in a trial of the OX40 agonist ivuxolimab. These receptors were taken from an adult with an advanced solid tumor such as melanoma, head and neck, liver or kidney cancer.

The chain carries TRBV5-1 and TRBJ1-5; no clear D. V was cut by 0 bases and J by 5 bases, with 9 bases left in between. The CDR3 length is 14 residues. In germline, CDR1 is SGHRS, CDR2 YFSETQ. The CDR3 protein is CASSLVSPDQPQHF. The CDR3 DNA follows: TGCGCCAGCAGCTTGGTTTCGCCCGATCAGCCCCAGCATTTT.

The chain links TRBV10-2 to TRBJ1-6, with D possibly TRBD1 on 5 matching bases. The CDR3 extends over 12 amino acids. In germline, CDR1 is WSHSY, CDR2 SAAADI. Trimming stripped 8 bases from V and 8 bases from J, with 10 bases between. The CDR3 sequence: CASGVGDSPLHF. The CDR3 nucleotides read TGCGCCAGCGGAGTGGGGGATTCACCCCTCCACTTT.

The chain's CDR3 is CASSPGLTNYGYTF. CDR3 bases: TGTGCCAGCAGTCCGGGACTGACCAACTATGGCTACACCTTC. The chain combines TRBV11-2 with TRBJ1-2; weak D call: TRBD1 (5 bases). The CDR3 sequence is 14 residues long. Germline-derived CDR1 and CDR2 are SGHAT and FQNNGV. V gave up 6 bases and J gave up 2 bases, with 13 bases separating them.

Worth noting for this clone: Mismatch with germline at one junction end may stem from a read error. The DNA of the CDR3 is TGTGCTAGCAGCTTAGGGGGCGGAGAGACCCAGTACTTC. It codes for CASSLGGGETQYF. The chain couples TRBV7-7 to TRBJ2-5; 7 bases agree with TRBD1. The CDR3 has 13 amino acids. CDR1 and CDR2 from the germline V gene are SSHAT and FNYEAQ (reference sequence).

This clone was seen just once. The chain uses TRBV30 and TRBJ1-5; D possibly corresponds to TRBD1 (5 bases). CDR1 and CDR2 (germline): GTSNPN, SVGIG (reference sequence). V lost 4 bases and J lost 7, with 17 bases in between. The length of the CDR3 is 14 residues. The CDR3 DNA reads as TGTGCCTGGACCCCTAACCTGGGGGGACAGCCCCAGCATTTT. It translates to CAWTPNLGGQPQHF.

The chain is built from TRBV9 and TRBJ2-7, with D possibly matching TRBD2 (6 bases). CDR3 length: 15 residues. V dropped 4 bases and J dropped 1 base, with 15 bases sitting between them. CDR1 is SGDLS, CDR2 YYNGEE, per germline. CDR3 in amino acids: CASSPQDYHSYEQYF. CDR3 sequence (DNA): TGTGCCAGCAGCCCCCAGGACTACCATTCCTACGAGCAGTACTTC.